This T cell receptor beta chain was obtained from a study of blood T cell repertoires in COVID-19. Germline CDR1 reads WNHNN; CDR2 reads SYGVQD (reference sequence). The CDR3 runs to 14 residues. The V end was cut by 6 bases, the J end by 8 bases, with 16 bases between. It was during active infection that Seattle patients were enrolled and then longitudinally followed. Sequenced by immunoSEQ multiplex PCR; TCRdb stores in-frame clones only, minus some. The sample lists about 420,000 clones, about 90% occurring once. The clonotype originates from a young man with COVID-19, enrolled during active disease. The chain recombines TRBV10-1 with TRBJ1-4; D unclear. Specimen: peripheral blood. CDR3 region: CASSLEPSREKLFF. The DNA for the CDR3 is TGCGCCAGCAGCCTTGAGCCCAGCAGGGAAAAACTGTTTTTT.